The rows below give T cell receptor beta chains drawn from one sample of a study of Ad26.COV2.S vaccination and SARS-CoV-2 variants. Sequencing used immunoSEQ multiplex PCR; TCRdb keeps in-frame clones, though not all of them. The table shows over 400,000 clones, with about 88% occurring only once. Sequencing was performed on peripheral blood, taken in a trial of Ad26.COV2.S vaccine versus placebo. These receptors were taken from a person aged 18-60 years who received the Ad26.COV2.S COVID-19 vaccine or a placebo. Both conserved end residues are trimmed from each CDR3. Each record gives: D gene, clone size, V gene, CDR3 length, J gene, CDR3 protein. The D gene is left open where the match is weak. Size values are once, few and many counts, or a class for expanded clones, and some rows have none.

TRBD2	-	TRBV5-8	13	TRBJ2-1	ASRAGGRLYNEQF
-	-	TRBV6-2/TRBV6-3	10	TRBJ2-7	ASSQGLYEQY
-	once	TRBV7-2	13	TRBJ1-5	ASSPIPLGYQPQH
-	once	TRBV3-1/TRBV3-2	15	TRBJ2-6	ASSQVLGNSGANVLT
-	-	TRBV11-2	12	TRBJ1-2	ASSLDLATVGYT
TRBD2	few	TRBV18	14	TRBJ2-3	ASSPSLAGGTDTQY
-	-	TRBV5-4	13	TRBJ1-4	ASSPNRAVNEKLF
-	few	TRBV4-1	14	TRBJ2-2	ASSSWTFANTGELF
TRBD1	-	TRBV7-2	13	TRBJ1-2	ASSLVVSTGDGYT
TRBD1	-	TRBV9	14	TRBJ1-1	ASSAQQGTWNTEAF
-	-	TRBV7-9	12	TRBJ2-3	ASSPLGSPDTQY
-	-	TRBV4-3	13	TRBJ1-5	ASSQDGGGNQPQH
TRBD1	-	TRBV7-3	11	TRBJ1-2	ASSPDRVGSYT
-	-	TRBV5-4	13	TRBJ2-7	ASSFEGADSYEQY
-	-	TRBV2	10	TRBJ1-1	ASTLDRTEAF
TRBD2	-	TRBV6-2/TRBV6-3	15	TRBJ2-1	ASSPHRAGGTSNEQF